These 7 T cell receptor beta chains originate from one sample sequenced in a study of blood T cells in healthy people across ages. The second PCR ran about 6 to 11 cycles with a sample-barcoded 5' primer and J-beta primers. TCRdb used MiXCR to reprocess the 5' RACE reads, holding one entry per CDR3 protein. Of fewer than 1.5 million distinct CDR3 sequences in the sample, 42% were seen once. Sequencing was done on a sample of blood. These receptors all come from a woman under 30 in good health.

CDR3 amino acids: CASSFKPSLSTDTQYF. CDR3 bases: TGCGCCAGCAGCTTCAAACCTAGCCTTAGCACAGATACGCAGTATTTT. The rearrangement joins TRBV5-1 to TRBJ2-3; weak D call: TRBD2 (5 bases). Germline loops: CDR1 SGHRS, CDR2 YFSETQ. This CDR3 region has 16 residues. Trimming shortened V by 2 bases and J by 0 bases, and 13 bases separated the two germline ends.

This clonotype was seen a handful of times. The chain has TRBV27 and TRBJ2-1, with 12 positions matching TRBD2. The V and J ends lost 8 bases and 8 bases, in that order; junction bases with no gene match: 4. The CDR3 spans 13 residues. Looked up from germline, CDR1 is MNHEY and CDR2 is SMNVEV (reference sequence). This CDR3 is CASGGLAGHEQFF. The CDR3 bases are TGTGCCAGCGGGGGACTAGCGGGCCATGAGCAGTTCTTC.

The V and J genes are TRBV11-2 and TRBJ2-5; 7 bases match TRBD1. The germline CDR1 and CDR2 sequences are SGHAT and FQNNGV. This CDR3 region has 13 residues. Losses at the gene ends were 5 bases for V and 5 bases for J; bases not matched to a gene: 5. The CDR3 protein is CASSNPTGETQYF. CDR3 nucleotide sequence: TGTGCCAGCAGCAACCCGACAGGGGAGACCCAGTACTTC. The full variable domain, its missing parts supplied by reference TRBV11-2 and TRBJ2-5, is EAGVAQSPRYKIIEKRQSVAFWCNPISGHATLYWYQQILGQGPKLLIQFQNNGVVDDSQLPKDRFSAERLKGVDSTLKIQPAKLEDSAVYLCASSNPTGETQYFGPGTRLLVL.

The gene calls are TRBV30 and TRBJ2-7; unclear D gene. Germline CDR1 and CDR2: GTSNPN and SVGIG (reference sequence). V was pared by 4 bases and J by 0 bases, with 10 bases between. This CDR3 has 13 residues. CDR3 loop: CAWIPGRSYEQYF. CDR3 coding DNA: TGTGCCTGGATTCCGGGCCGCTCCTACGAGCAGTACTTC.

The CDR3 reads CASSQGQGWQPQHF. For the CDR3, the DNA is TGTGCCAGCAGCCAAGGACAGGGGTGGCAGCCCCAGCATTTT. The V gene is TRBV3-1, the J gene TRBJ1-5; TRBD1 agrees at 8 bases. This CDR3 has 14 residues. CDR1 is LGHDT and CDR2 is YNNKEL in the germline V gene (reference sequence). V trimming: 1 base; J trimming: 7 bases; junction bases outside the gene matches: 3.

DNA for the CDR3: TGCGCCAGCAGGGAGGTAGGGAACCCCACAGATACGCAGTATTTT. Protein: CASREVGNPTDTQYF. The chain recombines TRBV5-1 with TRBJ2-3, with D possibly TRBD2 on 5 matching bases. Looked up from germline, CDR1 is SGHRS and CDR2 is YFSETQ. Trimming took off 5 bases at V and 2 bases at J, with 15 bases between the two ends. There are 15 residues in the CDR3. The entire variable domain, with the rest obtained from reference TRBV5-1 and TRBJ2-3, is as follows: KAGVTQTPRYLIKTRGQQVTLSCSPISGHRSVSWYQQTPGQGLQFLFEYFSETQRNKGNFPGRFSGRQFSNSRSEMNVSTLELGDSALYLCASREVGNPTDTQYFGPGTRLTVL.

The genes are TRBV15 and TRBJ2-5; 8 nucleotides line up with TRBD1. V shed 3 bases, J shed 3 bases, and the junction held 0 bases outside the gene matches. The CDR3 contains 13 residues. The germline CDR1 and CDR2 sequences are LNHNV and YYDKDF (reference sequence). In DNA form, the CDR3 reads TGTGCCACCAGCAGGACAGGGGAAGAGACCCAGTACTTC. Its protein is CATSRTGEETQYF.